This T cell receptor beta chain is drawn from a study of shared clonotypes between healthy human individuals (dated by TCRdb to the early 2020s). With respect to the entire study: A couple of women and three men aged 18 to 49 years were included in the cohort. For each donor, three plates each were used for CD4 naive and CD4 memory, two plates were used for CD8 naive, and one plate was used for CD8 memory. The study deeply sequenced blood TCR repertoires of five healthy adults to estimate repertoire size and the extent of clonotype sharing between individuals. Different laboratories and diverse techniques were used to prepare libraries and sequence TCR repertoires, to increase sequencing depth and limit assay-specific biases. Leukapheresis yielded between about 0.85 and 9 billion PBMCs per donor. On the study overall, not on this receptor specifically: Because the study included only a small number of donors, the genetic and exposure-history diversity represented was limited. Even with the large sequencing depth, rarefaction of the sorted-subset datasets indicated that sequencing was incomplete. Pairwise subsampling indicated that sequencing depth was expected to affect the degree of clonotype sharing among donors. Only blood was sampled, and tissue TCR repertoires likely differ from those in blood. Estimated clonotype richness was generally larger for naive than for memory subsets. Higher generation probabilities were observed for clonotypes shared by all four sorted-subset donors than for non-shared clonotypes. When several donors were compared, the shared fraction of clonotypes was around 5% for naive CD4, around 4% for naive CD8, about 2.4% for memory CD4, and under 0.5% for memory CD8.

The germline V gene (reference sequence) sets CDR1 to SGHNT and CDR2 to YYREEE. V is clipped by 2 bases and J by 11 bases, and the sequence between their germline boundaries is 21 bases long. The CDR3 sequence holds 15 residues, the cysteine and phenylalanine included. CDR3 DNA is the only sequence kept; it has 45 bases, read in frame from the first base. TCR CDR3 regions were amplified from genomic DNA by multiplex PCR using the deep immunoSEQ assay. Genomic DNA extracted from each cell subset was distributed evenly over all wells of several immunoSEQ 96-well plates, and each plate served as one replicate. For sorted subsets, each replicate PCR was loaded with around 200 ng genomic DNA, equivalent to 30,000 or so T cell genomes. Purified libraries were quantified with a Qubit 3.0 fluorometer, sized on a Bioanalyzer 2100, and re-quantified with the KAPA Library Quantification kit. Every immunoSEQ 96-well plate was sequenced on a separate single-read 150-cycle Illumina NextSeq 550 flow cell. From the authors' description of their analysis: Because the immunoSEQ output held only junctional sequences and lacked quality scores, the filtering could not match the filtering applied to full-length reads. To assign V/J genes and CDR3, sequences were annotated against IMGT germline references using PyIR, a Python wrapper for IgBLAST v1.9. Reads with weak V/J assignments (E-value above 1e-6), missing CDR3, stop codons, out-of-frame junctions, or ambiguous translated residues were removed. V3J clonotypes were defined by identical inferred V gene, J gene, and CDR3 amino acid sequence. Percentage overlap between repertoires was computed as shared unique clonotypes divided by the size of the smaller repertoire. Repertoire richness was assessed with RTK rarefaction, the Chao1 estimator, and Recon v2.1 estimates of unobserved clonotypes. Generation probabilities were computed with OLGA for all TCRbeta clonotypes obtained by the gDNA method from several donors. The table was pulled from immuneACCESS by TCRdb, which kept in-frame rearrangements only. Such tables lose some clones; where checked, under half of the loss comes from unresolved V genes, and the rest has no known cause. That table supplies the V and J calls and clone size; D and trimming were determined from the DNA. The sample profile shows around 700,000 clones; less than 80% of them were found once. Of the sample, approximately 2% falls within the top ten clones.

The donors were healthy, HIV-negative adults who had no recently reported acute infections or vaccinations. Every donor was a Caucasian adult living in Nashville, Tennessee, USA. CD4+ T cells were enriched by magnetic negative selection, after which naive cells were positively selected on CD45RA and the negative fraction was taken as the memory subset. Blood was collected by leukapheresis, and PBMCs were isolated by Ficoll-Histopaque density gradient centrifugation and then cryopreserved in liquid nitrogen vapor phase. Analytical flow cytometry was used to check the purity and quantity of every magnetically sorted T cell population. Genomic DNA was isolated from every sorted fraction and measured by UV absorbance on a Nanodrop 2000c. In the case of this clone: Its antigen remains unidentified. One base away there is no much larger clone; base qualities are not given.

Sequencing was carried out using memory CD4+ T cells sorted from blood. This specimen's cell subset or site label, interpreted: CD45RA-negative fraction. The sequence derives from a woman in her 30s in good health. The chain was built from TRBV5-4 and TRBJ2-3; the D gene could be TRBD1 or TRBD2, each one agreeing over 5 bases. The nucleotide sequence reads TGTGCCAGCAGCTTTCCTAGCCAGGGCGCAATGGAGCAGTATTTT. The encoded protein is CASSFPSQGAMEQYF.